Included here is one TCR beta chain sequence, with context. What it recognizes is unknown. TCRdb redid the calling of the 5' RACE reads with MiXCR, one entry per CDR3 protein. The sample records hundreds of thousands of distinct CDR3 sequences, 20% to 25% being singletons. The data originate from a study of CD8 T cells in ankylosing spondylitis. This CDR3 is 16 amino acids long. Germline loops: CDR1 SGHAT, CDR2 FQNNGV. Deletions cut 2 bases from V and 11 bases from J, with 22 bases between. Notes on the study in general: Roughly 8 highly homologous variants formed a TCR beta motif that appeared characteristic of ankylosing spondylitis blood. Past research had described some motif variants in reactive arthritis synovial fluid and blood. Disease-linked clones were reportedly significantly enriched in matched ankylosing spondylitis synovial fluid.

Material: blood, either unsorted or a sorted T cell fraction (not recorded which). The chain employs TRBV11-2 and TRBJ2-1; D unclear. The receptor's source is a male donor with ankylosing spondylitis or in good health (not recorded which). The CDR3 region is CASSLPLKKTIFKQFF. The CDR3 DNA follows: TGTGCCAGCAGCTTACCCCTCAAAAAGACAATTTTTAAGCAGTTCTTC. The variable domain in full, completed from reference TRBV11-2 and TRBJ2-1, reads EAGVAQSPRYKIIEKRQSVAFWCNPISGHATLYWYQQILGQGPKLLIQFQNNGVVDDSQLPKDRFSAERLKGVDSTLKIQPAKLEDSAVYLCASSLPLKKTIFKQFFGPGTRLTVL.